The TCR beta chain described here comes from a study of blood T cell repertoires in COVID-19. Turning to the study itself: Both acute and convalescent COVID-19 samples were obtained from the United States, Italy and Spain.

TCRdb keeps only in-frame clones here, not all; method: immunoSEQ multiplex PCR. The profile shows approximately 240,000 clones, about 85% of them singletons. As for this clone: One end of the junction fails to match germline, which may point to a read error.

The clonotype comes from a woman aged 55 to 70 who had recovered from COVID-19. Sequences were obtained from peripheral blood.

The CDR3 nucleotides read TGTGCCAGCAGGCAAGGGGGGCAGAGCTGGGACTATGGCTACACCTTC. It translates to CASRQGGQSWDYGYTF. The chain recombines TRBV3-1 (or the pseudogene TRBV3-2) with TRBJ1-2; D possibly corresponds to TRBD1 (6 bases). Germline V gene data show CDR1 as LGHDT and CDR2 as YNNKEL (reference sequence). The CDR3 loop spans 16 amino acids.